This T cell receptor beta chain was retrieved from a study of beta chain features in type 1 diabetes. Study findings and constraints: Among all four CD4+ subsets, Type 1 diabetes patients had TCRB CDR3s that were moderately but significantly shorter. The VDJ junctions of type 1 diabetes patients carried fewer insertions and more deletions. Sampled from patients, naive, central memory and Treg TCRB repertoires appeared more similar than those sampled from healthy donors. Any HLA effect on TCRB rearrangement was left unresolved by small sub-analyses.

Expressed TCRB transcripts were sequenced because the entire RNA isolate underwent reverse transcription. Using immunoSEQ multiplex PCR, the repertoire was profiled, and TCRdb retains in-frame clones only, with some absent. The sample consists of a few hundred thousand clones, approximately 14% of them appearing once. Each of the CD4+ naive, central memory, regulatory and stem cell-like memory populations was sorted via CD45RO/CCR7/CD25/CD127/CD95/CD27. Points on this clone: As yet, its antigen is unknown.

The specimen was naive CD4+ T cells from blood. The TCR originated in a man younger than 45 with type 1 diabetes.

CDR3 DNA: TGTGCCAGTAACCCGGGACAGCGTAGCTATGGCTACACCTTC. Translated, it gives CASNPGQRSYGYTF. The chain links TRBV19 to TRBJ1-2; 7 bases are shared with TRBD1. This CDR3 is built from 14 residues. In germline, CDR1 is LNHDA, CDR2 SQIVND (reference sequence). V lost 7 bases to trimming and J lost 4 bases; unmatched junction nucleotides: 9.